Below, 17 T cell receptor beta chains from the same sample are listed, as sequenced in a study of T cell repertoires in cytomegalovirus infection (dated by TCRdb to between 2018 and 2020). In the paper's terms, the treatment or condition label means: in vitro stimulation with specific CMV peptide epitopes to enrich CMV-specific T cells. Sequencing was carried out with an Illumina HiSeq 1500. In TCRdb, the public reads were trimmed at Q25 with fastp and aligned with MiXCR, with productive beta chains retained. Each entry is one CDR3 protein sequence, shown with its most common DNA and genes. Within this sample are around 39,000 distinct CDR3 sequences, with about 52% of them counted one time only. The ten largest clonotypes hold about 93% of the sample. These receptors have no known antigen. The sequencing here drew on CD8+ T cells from cultured PBMCs, taken from culture after CMV antigen stimulation. These receptors were collected from a human donor in good health (CMV status not recorded). Some clones in this sample may be carry-over from other donors' samples.

The chain is built from TRBV5-1 and TRBJ2-7, with 9 bases aligning to TRBD2. Germline lookup yields CDR1 SGHRS and CDR2 YFSETQ. The CDR3 has 15 residues. The trim removed 5 bases at V and 0 bases at J, leaving 6 bases unmatched. CDR3 sequence: CASRTLAGSSYEQYF. The CDR3 nucleotides read TGCGCCAGCAGAACCCTAGCGGGGAGCTCCTACGAGCAGTACTTC. Supplemented by reference TRBV5-1 and TRBJ2-7, the full variable domain reads KAGVTQTPRYLIKTRGQQVTLSCSPISGHRSVSWYQQTPGQGLQFLFEYFSETQRNKGNFPGRFSGRQFSNSRSEMNVSTLELGDSALYLCASRTLAGSSYEQYFGPGTRLTVT.

The chain combines TRBV12-3 or TRBV12-4 with TRBJ2-1; D possibly corresponds to TRBD2 (6 bases). The CDR3 spans 15 residues. V gave up 3 bases and J gave up 2 bases, with 11 bases separating them. The CDR3 region has the DNA TGTGCCAGCAGTTTCGGGCGGGGAACCTACAATGAGCAGTTCTTC. Translation: CASSFGRGTYNEQFF.

This clonotype was picked up a small number of times. CDR3 protein: CASSLALGGGENNEQFF. In DNA, the CDR3 is TGTGCCAGCAGCTTAGCGCTAGGGGGGGGGGAAAACAATGAGCAGTTCTTC. The chain links TRBV7-6 to TRBJ2-1; D might be TRBD2 (7 bases). Per the germline V gene, CDR1 is SGHVS and CDR2 is FNYEAQ. The CDR3 extends over 17 amino acids. Trimming left V 0 bases short and J 5 bases short, with 17 bases between.

This clonotype appeared a few times. The chain uses TRBV28 and TRBJ1-5; 9 nucleotides match TRBD1. This CDR3 is 15 amino acids long. Germline CDR1 reads MDHEN; CDR2 reads SYDVKM. V lost 4 bases, J lost 7 bases, and 8 bases stayed unmatched. The DNA for the CDR3 is TGTGCCAGCAGTTCCTCCGGGACAGGGTACCAGCCCCAGCATTTT. Protein: CASSSSGTGYQPQHF.

The chain joins TRBV6-5 to TRBJ2-5; a possible D gene is TRBD2 (5 bases). CDR1 is MNHEY, CDR2 SVGAGI, per germline. The CDR3 is 16 amino acids. V was clipped by 3 bases and J by 5 bases, with 19 bases between them. CDR3 sequence (DNA): TGTGCCAGCAGTTATCACCTCACTAGACCATGGGAGACCCAGTACTTC. This translates into CASSYHLTRPWETQYF.

This chain joins TRBV6-5 and TRBJ2-6; D gene ambiguous. The length of the CDR3 is 22 residues. Germline CDR1 reads MNHEY; CDR2 reads SVGAGI. The V gene lost 2 bases and the J gene lost 0 bases, with 26 bases spanning the gap. CDR3: CASSYLGPPPLPALSGANVLTF. In DNA, the CDR3 is TGTGCCAGCAGTTACCTCGGACCTCCTCCCCTACCAGCCCTCTCTGGGGCCAACGTCCTGACTTTC.

This clonotype was found many times. The genes are TRBV7-2 and TRBJ2-5; TRBD1 is a possible D gene (7 bases). With 1 base removed from V and 3 bases from J, the gap between germline ends came to 15 bases. The CDR3 has 16 amino acids. Germline CDR1 is SGHTA and CDR2 is FQGNSA. The CDR3 spells CASSLGPGGLEETQYF. In DNA form, the CDR3 reads TGTGCCAGCAGCTTAGGGCCAGGGGGGCTGGAAGAGACCCAGTACTTC.

This clonotype has only a few counts. V usage is TRBV20-1 and J usage is TRBJ2-7; 9 bases line up with TRBD2. V lost 7 bases, J lost 3 bases, and 7 bases stayed unmatched. The germline CDR1 and CDR2 sequences are DFQATT and SNEGSKA (reference sequence). The CDR3 is made up of 13 amino acids. The CDR3 DNA reads as TGCAGTGTTGAGCGGGAGGCGGACTACGAGCAGTACTTC. Protein sequence: CSVEREADYEQYF.

The chain employs TRBV12-3 or TRBV12-4 and TRBJ2-3; either TRBD1 or TRBD2 may supply D (5 bases each). The V gene lost 4 bases and the J gene lost 2 bases, with 19 bases spanning the gap. The CDR3 sequence is 17 residues long. In DNA, the CDR3 is TGTGCCAGCAGTTCGGGACCTTGGACTCTCGACACAGATACGCAGTATTTT. It translates to CASSSGPWTLDTDTQYF.

This clonotype was found once. The V gene is TRBV7-6, the J gene TRBJ1-5; no clear D. Trimming removed 1 base from V and 4 bases from J, with 5 bases in between. This CDR3 region has 13 residues. The germline V gene has CDR1 SGHVS and CDR2 FNYEAQ. The DNA of the CDR3 is TGTGCCAGCAGCTTAGAGAGAAATCAGCCCCAGCATTTT. Its translation: CASSLERNQPQHF. The full variable domain, its missing parts supplied by reference TRBV7-6 and TRBJ1-5, is GAGVSQSPRYKVTKRGQDVALRCDPISGHVSLYWYRQALGQGPEFLTYFNYEAQQDKSGLPNDRFSAERPEGSISTLTIQRTEQRDSAMYRCASSLERNQPQHFGDGTRLSIL.

This clonotype was found a few times. This rearrangement joins TRBV6-5 to TRBJ2-5, with 9 nucleotides matching TRBD1. V was clipped by 2 bases and J by 7 bases; unmatched bases: 5. CDR3 length: 14 residues. Germline CDR1 and CDR2: MNHEY and SVGAGI. CDR3 in amino acids: CASSYRGQGGTQYF. CDR3 coding DNA: TGTGCCAGCAGTTACCGGGGACAGGGAGGGACCCAGTACTTC.

This clonotype showed up just a few times. The chain combines TRBV7-8 with TRBJ1-5, with TRBD1 matching over 8 bases. Per the germline V gene, CDR1 is SGHVS and CDR2 is FQNEAQ. J was trimmed by 4 bases and V by 5 bases; bases with no gene match: 13. This CDR3 is 17 amino acids long. The CDR3 sequence is CASSTSLRTGRNQPQHF. The CDR3 DNA reads TGTGCCAGCAGCACCTCTCTCAGGACAGGGAGGAATCAGCCCCAGCATTTT.

The chain combines TRBV6-5 with TRBJ2-7; maybe TRBD2 (6 bases). The CDR3 has 14 residues. V lost 4 bases and J 5 bases, leaving 15 bases between the germline ends. Germline CDR1 and CDR2: MNHEY and SVGAGI. CDR3 amino acids: CASSSGDSGNEQYF. The CDR3 DNA reads TGTGCCAGCAGTTCCGGGGATAGCGGTAACGAGCAGTACTTC.

The sample holds a few counts of this clonotype. The chain links TRBV12-3 or TRBV12-4 to TRBJ2-6, with D possibly matching TRBD1 (6 bases). CDR3 length equals 14 residues. The ends were cut back, 6 bases at V and 2 bases at J, with 8 bases in the middle. Written as DNA, the CDR3 is TGTGCCAGCAGGGCAGGGGCTGGGGCCAACGTCCTGACTTTC. This gives the protein CASRAGAGANVLTF.

With respect to this clonotype: The junction departs from germline at one end; a sequencing error may be responsible. V is TRBV7-8 and J is TRBJ2-1; 8 nucleotides agree with TRBD2. The germline CDR1 and CDR2 sequences are SGHVS and FQNEAQ. This CDR3 has 12 amino acids. CDR3 DNA sequence: TGTGCCAGCAGCTTAGTTGCGGGAGGCCCGCTCTTC. Protein: CASSLVAGGPLF.

The gene calls are TRBV4-2 and TRBJ2-1, with D maybe TRBD2 (6 bases). CDR1 is LGHNA, CDR2 YNFKEQ, per germline. The CDR3 sequence is 18 residues long. Trimming left V 0 bases short and J 0 bases short, with 15 bases between. CDR3 in amino acids: CASSQEGLATSSYNEQFF. CDR3 DNA sequence: TGTGCCAGCAGCCAAGAGGGGCTAGCGACAAGCTCCTACAATGAGCAGTTCTTC.

This clonotype was recorded at least ten times. The chain has TRBV11-2 and TRBJ2-5, with D perhaps assigned TRBD1 or TRBD2 (6 bases each). V was clipped by 7 bases and J by 6 bases, with 18 bases between them. The germline CDR1 and CDR2 sequences are SGHAT and FQNNGV. This CDR3 has 14 amino acids. CDR3 region: CASTDRPGAQTQYF. The CDR3 DNA follows: TGTGCCAGCACCGACCGCCCGGGGGCGCAGACCCAGTACTTC.